The 4 T cell receptor beta chains below were found in one sample sequenced in a study of cytomegalovirus exposure and HLA in healthy donors. Produced via immunoSEQ multiplex PCR; TCRdb's table is partial and in-frame only. The sample lists 85,000 to 95,000 clones, approximately 96% occurring once. Sequenced input: PBMCs. These receptors came from a man between 18 and 35 years old in good health and CMV-seronegative.

This clone was seen a single time. V and J are TRBV7-2 and TRBJ1-4; TRBD1 agrees at 9 bases. CDR3 size: 17 residues. Germline CDR1 reads SGHTA; CDR2 reads FQGNSA. Losses at the gene ends were 4 bases for V and 4 bases for J; bases not matched to a gene: 10. Here the CDR3 reads CASSSLDRGFLNEKLFF. CDR3 nucleotide sequence: TGTGCCAGCAGCTCCCTCGACAGGGGGTTTCTTAATGAAAAACTGTTTTTT.

This chain links TRBV2 with TRBJ2-5; 9 bases are shared with TRBD2. The J segment lost 5 bases and the V segment lost 8 bases, leaving 9 bases of the junction unmatched. Germline V gene data show CDR1 as SNHLY and CDR2 as FYNNEI. The CDR3 runs 14 residues. The CDR3 DNA reads TGTGCCAGCGGAGTAGCGGGAGTGCGGGAGACCCAGTACTTC. It specifies CASGVAGVRETQYF.

This CDR3 reads CASSLQQGASDTQYF. The CDR3 DNA follows: TGCGCCAGCAGCTTACAACAGGGGGCGTCGGATACGCAGTATTTT. This chain uses TRBV5-1 with TRBJ2-3, with TRBD1 matching 9 bases. V dropped 2 bases and J dropped 6; count of bases not matched to a gene: 7. The CDR3 is 15 residues long. The germline CDR1 and CDR2 sequences are SGHRS and YFSETQ.

The chain uses TRBV27 and TRBJ2-7; a weak D match, TRBD2 (6 bases). V lost 3 bases to trimming and J lost 2 bases, with 14 bases between them. Germline CDR1 reads MNHEY; CDR2 reads SMNVEV (reference sequence). CDR3 length: 15 amino acids. In DNA form, the CDR3 reads TGTGCCAGCAGTTTGGCTAGCGAAAAGCCCTACGAGCAGTACTTC. Protein product: CASSLASEKPYEQYF.